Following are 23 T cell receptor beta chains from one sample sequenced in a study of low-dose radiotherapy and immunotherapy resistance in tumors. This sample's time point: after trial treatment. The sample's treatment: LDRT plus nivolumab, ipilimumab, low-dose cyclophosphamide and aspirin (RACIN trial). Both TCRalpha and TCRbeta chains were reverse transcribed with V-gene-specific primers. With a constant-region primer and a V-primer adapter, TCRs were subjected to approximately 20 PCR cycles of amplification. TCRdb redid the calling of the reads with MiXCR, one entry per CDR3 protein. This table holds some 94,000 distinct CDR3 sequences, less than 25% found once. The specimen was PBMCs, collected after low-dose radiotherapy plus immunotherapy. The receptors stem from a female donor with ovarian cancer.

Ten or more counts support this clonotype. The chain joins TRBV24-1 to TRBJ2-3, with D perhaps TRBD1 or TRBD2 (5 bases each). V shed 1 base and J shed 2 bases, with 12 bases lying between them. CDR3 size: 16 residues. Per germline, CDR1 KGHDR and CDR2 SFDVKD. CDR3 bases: TGTGCCACCAGTGATTTTCCAGGGACGAACACAGATACGCAGTATTTT. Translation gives CATSDFPGTNTDTQYF.

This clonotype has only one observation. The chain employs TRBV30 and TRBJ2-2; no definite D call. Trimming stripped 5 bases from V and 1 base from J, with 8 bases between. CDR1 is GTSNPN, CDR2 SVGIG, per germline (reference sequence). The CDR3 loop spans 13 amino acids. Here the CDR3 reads CAWRWGNTGELFF. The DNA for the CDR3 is TGTGCCTGGCGGTGGGGGAACACCGGGGAGCTGTTTTTT.

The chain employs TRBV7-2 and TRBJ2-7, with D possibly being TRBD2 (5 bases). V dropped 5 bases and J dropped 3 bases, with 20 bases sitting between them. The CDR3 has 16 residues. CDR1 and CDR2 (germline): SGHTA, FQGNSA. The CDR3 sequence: CASSARTRLTNYEQYF. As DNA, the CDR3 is TGTGCCAGCAGCGCCCGGACCAGACTAACTAACTACGAGCAGTACTTC.

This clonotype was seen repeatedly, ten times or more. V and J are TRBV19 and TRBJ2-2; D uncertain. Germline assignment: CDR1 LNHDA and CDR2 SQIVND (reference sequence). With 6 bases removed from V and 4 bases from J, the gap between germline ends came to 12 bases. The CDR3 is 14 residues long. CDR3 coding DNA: TGTGCCAGTAGGGCAAGGAGCTTCACCGGGGAGCTGTTTTTT. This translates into CASRARSFTGELFF. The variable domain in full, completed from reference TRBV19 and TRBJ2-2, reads DGGITQSPKYLFRKEGQNVTLSCEQNLNHDAMYWYRQDPGQGLRLIYYSQIVNDFQKGDIAEGYSVSREKKESFPLTVTSAQKNPTAFYLCASRARSFTGELFFGEGSRLTVL.

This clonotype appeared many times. CDR3 coding DNA: TGTGCCACCAGTGGAAGGTGGGAGAGGGGCAATGAGCAGTTCTTC. This sequence encodes CATSGRWERGNEQFF. This chain joins TRBV24-1 and TRBJ2-1; tentatively, D is TRBD1 or TRBD2 (5 bases each). V was trimmed by 5 bases and J by 6 bases, leaving 16 bases between them. This CDR3 spans 15 amino acids. Germline V gene sequence: CDR1 KGHDR, CDR2 SFDVKD.

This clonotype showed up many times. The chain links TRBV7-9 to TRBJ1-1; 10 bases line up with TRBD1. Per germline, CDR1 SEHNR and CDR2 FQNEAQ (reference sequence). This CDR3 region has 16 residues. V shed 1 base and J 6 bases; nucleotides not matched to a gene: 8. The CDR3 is CASSLGRTGGTAEAFF. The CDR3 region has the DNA TGTGCCAGCAGCTTAGGCCGGACAGGGGGGACGGCTGAAGCTTTCTTT.

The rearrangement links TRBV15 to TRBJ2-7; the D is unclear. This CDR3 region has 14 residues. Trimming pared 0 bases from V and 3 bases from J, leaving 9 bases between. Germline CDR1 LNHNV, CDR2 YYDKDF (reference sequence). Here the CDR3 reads CATSRDFSGYEQYF. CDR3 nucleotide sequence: TGTGCCACCAGCAGAGATTTCTCCGGCTACGAGCAGTACTTC.

The chain's CDR3 is CASSARQIYGYTF. CDR3 nucleotide sequence: TGTGCCAGCAGTGCAAGGCAGATCTATGGCTACACCTTC. The chain recombines TRBV2 with TRBJ1-2; D uncertain. The CDR3 loop spans 13 amino acids. The germline V gene has CDR1 SNHLY and CDR2 FYNNEI. Trimming cost V 4 bases and J 4 bases, with 10 bases left between them.

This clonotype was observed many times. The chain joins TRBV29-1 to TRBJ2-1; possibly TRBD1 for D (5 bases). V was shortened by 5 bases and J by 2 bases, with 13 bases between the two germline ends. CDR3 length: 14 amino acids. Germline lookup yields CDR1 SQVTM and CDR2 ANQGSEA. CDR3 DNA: TGCAGCGTTCCAGGGTCAGGGACCTACAATGAGCAGTTCTTC. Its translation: CSVPGSGTYNEQFF.

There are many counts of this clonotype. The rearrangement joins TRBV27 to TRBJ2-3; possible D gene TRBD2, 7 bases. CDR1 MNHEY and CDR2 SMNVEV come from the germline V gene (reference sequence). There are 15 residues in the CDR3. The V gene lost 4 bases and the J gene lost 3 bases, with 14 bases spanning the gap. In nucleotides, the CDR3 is TGTGCCAGCAGTTCGCGCGGGGGCTGGACAGATACGCAGTATTTT. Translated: CASSSRGGWTDTQYF.

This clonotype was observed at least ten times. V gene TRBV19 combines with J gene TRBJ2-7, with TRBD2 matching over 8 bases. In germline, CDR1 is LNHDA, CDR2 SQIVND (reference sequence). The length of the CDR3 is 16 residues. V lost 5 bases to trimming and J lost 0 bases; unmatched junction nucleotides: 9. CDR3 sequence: CASSSRAGVLSYEQYF. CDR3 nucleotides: TGTGCCAGTAGTTCCCGAGCGGGAGTCCTCTCCTACGAGCAGTACTTC.

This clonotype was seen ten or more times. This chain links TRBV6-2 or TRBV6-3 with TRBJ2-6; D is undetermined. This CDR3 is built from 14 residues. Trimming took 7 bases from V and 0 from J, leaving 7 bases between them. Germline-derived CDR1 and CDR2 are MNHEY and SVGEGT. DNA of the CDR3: TGTGCCAGCACTTCATCCTCTGGGGCCAACGTCCTGACTTTC. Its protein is CASTSSSGANVLTF.

CDR3 sequence reads: CASSELGTGGSPGELFF. CDR3 coding DNA: TGTGCCAGCAGTGAGCTTGGGACGGGGGGATCGCCCGGGGAGCTGTTTTTT. This sequence joins TRBV25-1 and TRBJ2-2; TRBD2 matches at 7 bases. The CDR3 consists of 17 residues. V lost 3 bases and J lost 6; bases outside the gene matches: 13. Germline V CDR1 and CDR2: MGHDK, SYGVNS.

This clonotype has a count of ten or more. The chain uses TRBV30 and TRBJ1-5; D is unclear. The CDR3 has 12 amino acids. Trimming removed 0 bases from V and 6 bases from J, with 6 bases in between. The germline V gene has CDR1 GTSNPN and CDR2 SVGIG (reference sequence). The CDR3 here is CAWSVLGQPQHF. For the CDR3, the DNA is TGTGCCTGGAGTGTACTCGGTCAGCCCCAGCATTTT.

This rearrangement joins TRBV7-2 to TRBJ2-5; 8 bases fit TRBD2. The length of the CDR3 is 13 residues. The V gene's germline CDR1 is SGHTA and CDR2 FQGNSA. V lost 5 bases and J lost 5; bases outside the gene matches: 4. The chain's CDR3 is CASSGGGLETQYF. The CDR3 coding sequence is TGTGCCAGCAGCGGCGGGGGGTTGGAGACCCAGTACTTC.

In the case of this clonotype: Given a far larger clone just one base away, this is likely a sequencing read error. Here the CDR3 reads CASSVGRDNEQFF. CDR3 bases: TGTGCCAGCAGTGTCGGCAGAGACAATGAGCAGTTCTTC. The chain uses TRBV6-2 or TRBV6-3 and TRBJ2-1, with D uncertain. Per germline, CDR1 MNHEY and CDR2 SVGEGT. CDR3 length: 13 amino acids. V lost 5 bases to trimming and J lost 5 bases, with 10 bases between them.

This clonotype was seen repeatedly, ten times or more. In DNA, the CDR3 is TGTGCCAGCAGCTCGCCGGGACTGAACTATGGCTACACCTTC. It translates to CASSSPGLNYGYTF. This sequence joins TRBV7-9 and TRBJ1-2, with D possibly matching TRBD1 (5 bases). Germline-derived CDR1 and CDR2 are SEHNR and FQNEAQ (reference sequence). V was shortened by 4 bases and J by 2 bases, with 11 bases between the two germline ends. The CDR3 is made up of 14 amino acids.

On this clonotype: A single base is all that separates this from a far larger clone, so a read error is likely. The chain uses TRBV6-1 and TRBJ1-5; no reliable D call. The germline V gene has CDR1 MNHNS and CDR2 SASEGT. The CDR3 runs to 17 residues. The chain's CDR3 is CASSPPQGGLPHQSQHF. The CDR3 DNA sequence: TGTGCCAGCAGTCCCCCCCAAGGTGGGTTACCTCATCAGTCCCAGCATTTT.

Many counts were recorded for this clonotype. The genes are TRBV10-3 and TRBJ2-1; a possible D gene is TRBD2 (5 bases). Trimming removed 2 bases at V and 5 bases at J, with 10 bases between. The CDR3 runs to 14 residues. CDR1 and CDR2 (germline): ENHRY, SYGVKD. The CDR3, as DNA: TGTGCCATCAGTGAGGGAGGAAAACACAATGAGCAGTTCTTC. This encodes CAISEGGKHNEQFF.

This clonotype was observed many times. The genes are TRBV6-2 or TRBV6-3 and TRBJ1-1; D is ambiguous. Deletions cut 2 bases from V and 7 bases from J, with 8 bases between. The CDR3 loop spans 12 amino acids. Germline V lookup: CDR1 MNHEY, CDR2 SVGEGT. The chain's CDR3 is CASSYGLYEAFF. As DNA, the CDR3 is TGTGCCAGCAGTTACGGTCTGTATGAAGCTTTCTTT.

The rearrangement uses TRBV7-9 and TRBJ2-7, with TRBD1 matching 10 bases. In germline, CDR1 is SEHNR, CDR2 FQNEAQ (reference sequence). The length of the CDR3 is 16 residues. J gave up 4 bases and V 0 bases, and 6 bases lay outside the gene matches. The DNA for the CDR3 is TGTGCCAGCAGCTTAGCGATGGGGGACAGGGGTTACGAGCAGTACTTC. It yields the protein CASSLAMGDRGYEQYF.

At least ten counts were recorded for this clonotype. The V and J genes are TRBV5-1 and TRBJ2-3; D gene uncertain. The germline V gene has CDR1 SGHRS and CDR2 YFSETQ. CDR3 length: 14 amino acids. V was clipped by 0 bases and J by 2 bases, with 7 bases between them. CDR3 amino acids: CASSLDSPTDTQYF. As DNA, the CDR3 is TGCGCCAGCAGCTTGGACAGCCCCACAGATACGCAGTATTTT.

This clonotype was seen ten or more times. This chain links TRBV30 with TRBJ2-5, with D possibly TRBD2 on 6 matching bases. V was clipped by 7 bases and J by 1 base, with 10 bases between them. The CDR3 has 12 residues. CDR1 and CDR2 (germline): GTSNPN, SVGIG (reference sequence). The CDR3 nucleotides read TGTGCCTCTGGGGACTTCCAAGAGACCCAGTACTTC. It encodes CASGDFQETQYF.